This T cell receptor beta chain comes out of a study of cytomegalovirus exposure and HLA in healthy donors. Overall study: Assignment to the Caucasian-associated ancestry cluster applied to approximately 79% of the approximately 400 genotyped donors. General study results and limits: In a later analysis, most CMV-associated TCR beta chains appeared HLA-restricted. Information on immune exposure was restricted to one variable (CMV serostatus).

Germline CDR1 reads MGHDK; CDR2 reads SYGVNS. This CDR3 region has 13 residues. V gave up 6 bases and J gave up 4 bases, with 10 bases separating them. A note on this clone: Its antigen is undetermined.

Primers included in the PCR were 60 Vbeta and 13 Jbeta primers. Authors' analysis steps: Roughly 11 million shared chains were among about 80 million unique TCR beta chains counted in a later analysis. The method was immunoSEQ multiplex PCR; TCRdb's version includes in-frame clones alone and lacks a portion of them. The V and J calls and the clone size are those of that table, but D and trimming were determined from the DNA. Of 80,000 to 130,000 clones listed, more than 75% were seen once; the top ten hold 4%. This receptor was obtained from a woman aged 45 to 65 in good health and CMV-seropositive. J is TRBJ1-3 and V is TRBV25-1; D not certain. Sequenced sample: PBMCs. CDR3 sequence: CASSVPSGNTIYF. The CDR3 region has the DNA TGTGCCAGCAGCGTCCCTTCCGGAAACACCATATATTTT.